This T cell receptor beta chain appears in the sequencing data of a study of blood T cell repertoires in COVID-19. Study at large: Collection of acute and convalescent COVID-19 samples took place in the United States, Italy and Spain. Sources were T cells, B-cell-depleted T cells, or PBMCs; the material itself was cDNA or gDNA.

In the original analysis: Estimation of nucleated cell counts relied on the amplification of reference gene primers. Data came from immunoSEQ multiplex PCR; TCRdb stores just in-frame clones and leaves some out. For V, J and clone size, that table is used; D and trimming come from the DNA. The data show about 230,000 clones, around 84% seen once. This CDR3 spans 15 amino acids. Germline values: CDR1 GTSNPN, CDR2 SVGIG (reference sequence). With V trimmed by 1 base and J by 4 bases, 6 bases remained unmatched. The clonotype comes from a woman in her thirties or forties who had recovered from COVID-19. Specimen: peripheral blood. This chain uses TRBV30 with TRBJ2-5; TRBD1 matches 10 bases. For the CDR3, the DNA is TGTGCCTGGAGTGGATCCGGGACAGGGGCAGAGACCCAGTACTTC. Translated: CAWSGSGTGAETQYF. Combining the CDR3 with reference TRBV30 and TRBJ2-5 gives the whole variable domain SQTIHQWPATLVQPVGSPLSLECTVEGTSNPNLYWYRQAAGRGLQLLFYSVGIGQISSEVPQNLSASRPQDRQFILSSKKLLLSDSGFYLCAWSGSGTGAETQYFGPGTRLLVL.